These T cell receptor beta chains were read from a single sample in a study of T cells after yellow fever vaccination. MiXCR was run by TCRdb on the 5' RACE reads, yielding one entry per CDR3 protein. The sample shows roughly 190,000 distinct CDR3 sequences, around 10% of them seen only once. The specimen comprised CD8+ T cells sorted from PBMCs, sampled 15 days after the yellow fever booster vaccination. Every receptor here comes from a man in his late teens or twenties who received the YFV17D yellow fever vaccine. The CDR3 runs from the conserved cysteine through the conserved F or W. The order of the fields is V gene, D gene, clone size, J gene, CDR3 DNA, CDR3 protein. A D gene is named only where the DNA matches it firmly. Size is stated for part of the rows, as once, few or many counts, or as a class when the clone is expanded.

v_call: TRBV5-6
d_call: NA
clone_size: NA
j_call: TRBJ1-3
cdr3_nt: TGTGCCAGCAGCTTAGGATTCTCTGGAAACACCATATATTTT
cdr3_aa: CASSLGFSGNTIYF

v_call: TRBV11-2
d_call: NA
clone_size: few
j_call: TRBJ1-1
cdr3_nt: TGTGCCAGCAGCGGATTCCTACAGGGTCAGCCTGAAGCTTTCTTT
cdr3_aa: CASSGFLQGQPEAFF

v_call: TRBV3-1
d_call: NA
clone_size: few
j_call: TRBJ2-1
cdr3_nt: TGTGCCAGCAGCCCTATGGACCAGCCGCTCTACAATGAGCAGTTCTTC
cdr3_aa: CASSPMDQPLYNEQFF

v_call: TRBV7-2
d_call: NA
clone_size: few
j_call: TRBJ2-7
cdr3_nt: TGTGCCAGCAGCTTAGCAAGCTCCTACGAGCAGTACTTC
cdr3_aa: CASSLASSYEQYF

v_call: TRBV4-2
d_call: TRBD1
clone_size: NA
j_call: TRBJ1-5
cdr3_nt: TGTGCCAGCAGCCAATCCTCCGGGACAGGGAACTTTGATCAGCCCCAGCATTTT
cdr3_aa: CASSQSSGTGNFDQPQHF

v_call: TRBV6-1
d_call: NA
clone_size: NA
j_call: TRBJ1-1
cdr3_nt: TGTGCCAGCAGTACACCTTGGGGCAGCACTGAAGCTTTCTTT
cdr3_aa: CASSTPWGSTEAFF

v_call: TRBV12-3/TRBV12-4
d_call: NA
clone_size: few
j_call: TRBJ2-5
cdr3_nt: TGTGCCAGCGGGGGGGAGACCCAGTACTTC
cdr3_aa: CASGGETQYF

v_call: TRBV3-2
d_call: NA
clone_size: NA
j_call: TRBJ2-1
cdr3_nt: TGTGCCAGCAGCCAAGGTCCGCGGGACAGGGGGAACAATGAGCAGTTCTTC
cdr3_aa: CASSQGPRDRGNNEQFF

v_call: TRBV5-4
d_call: NA
clone_size: few
j_call: TRBJ2-5
cdr3_nt: TGTGCCAGCAGCTTGCTAGAGACCCAGTACTTC
cdr3_aa: CASSLLETQYF

v_call: TRBV3-1
d_call: TRBD1
clone_size: few
j_call: TRBJ2-7
cdr3_nt: TGTGCCAGCAGCCCGCCTTCGGGACAGAGATACGAGCAGTACTTC
cdr3_aa: CASSPPSGQRYEQYF

v_call: TRBV6-6
d_call: NA
clone_size: few
j_call: TRBJ1-1
cdr3_nt: TGTGCCAGCAGTTACTCAGGAGAGATGAACACTGAAGCTTTCTTT
cdr3_aa: CASSYSGEMNTEAFF

v_call: TRBV28
d_call: NA
clone_size: few
j_call: TRBJ2-7
cdr3_nt: TGTGCCAGCAGTTTACCCCTTGGGTACGAGCAGTACTTC
cdr3_aa: CASSLPLGYEQYF

v_call: TRBV2
d_call: TRBD2
clone_size: few
j_call: TRBJ2-7
cdr3_nt: TGTGCCAGCACTACCCTCGGGGGGACCACCTACGAGCAGTACTTC
cdr3_aa: CASTTLGGTTYEQYF

v_call: TRBV7-2
d_call: NA
clone_size: NA
j_call: TRBJ2-3
cdr3_nt: TGTGCCAGCAGCTTCAGACGGGCAGGGCCAGATACGCAGTATTTT
cdr3_aa: CASSFRRAGPDTQYF

v_call: TRBV5-4
d_call: NA
clone_size: NA
j_call: TRBJ2-5
cdr3_nt: TGTGCCAGCAGCTTGGATGGCGGACTACCCCAAGAGACCCAGTACTTC
cdr3_aa: CASSLDGGLPQETQYF

v_call: TRBV7-9
d_call: NA
clone_size: NA
j_call: TRBJ1-2
cdr3_nt: TGTGCCAGCAGCCAGCCGTGGGTTTGGAGACAGGTTTATGGCTACACCTTC
cdr3_aa: CASSQPWVWRQVYGYTF

v_call: TRBV7-9
d_call: NA
clone_size: NA
j_call: TRBJ1-1
cdr3_nt: TGTGCCAGCAGCCCGACCCGCCCCGGGGCTTTCTTT
cdr3_aa: CASSPTRPGAFF

v_call: TRBV29-1
d_call: NA
clone_size: NA
j_call: TRBJ1-4
cdr3_nt: TGCAGCGTTGAAGAGGCAGGGTTAGGTGAAAAACTGTTTTTT
cdr3_aa: CSVEEAGLGEKLFF

v_call: TRBV20-1
d_call: TRBD1
clone_size: few
j_call: TRBJ1-5
cdr3_nt: TGCAGTGCTCCGACAGGGGGAGAAGATCAGCCCCAGCATTTT
cdr3_aa: CSAPTGGEDQPQHF

v_call: TRBV20-1
d_call: TRBD2
clone_size: NA
j_call: TRBJ2-3
cdr3_nt: TGCAGTGCTAGAGACGCAGCGGGGGGGCGGTGGACAGATACGCAGTATTTT
cdr3_aa: CSARDAAGGRWTDTQYF

v_call: TRBV11-2
d_call: NA
clone_size: few
j_call: TRBJ2-3
cdr3_nt: TGTGCCAGCAGCTTAGATTTTTGGGTGGATTTTAGGGACGCAGATACGCAGTATTTT
cdr3_aa: CASSLDFWVDFRDADTQYF

v_call: TRBV12-3/TRBV12-4
d_call: TRBD2
clone_size: many
j_call: TRBJ2-3
cdr3_nt: TGTGCCACCTCCATAACATTAGCGGGGGGCAACACGAACACAGATACGCAGTATTTT
cdr3_aa: CATSITLAGGNTNTDTQYF

v_call: TRBV5-1
d_call: TRBD2
clone_size: few
j_call: TRBJ2-1
cdr3_nt: TGCGCCAGCAGCTTTCTAGCGGGGGCCCTGTTCGAGATCTTC
cdr3_aa: CASSFLAGALFEIF

v_call: TRBV6-1
d_call: TRBD2
clone_size: few
j_call: TRBJ2-7
cdr3_nt: TGTGCCAGCAGTGGGAGACTAGCGGTTGCCTACGAGCAGTACTTC
cdr3_aa: CASSGRLAVAYEQYF

v_call: TRBV14
d_call: NA
clone_size: NA
j_call: TRBJ2-5
cdr3_nt: TGTGCCAGCAGCCCAGATACACCGGGACGGAGGTGGGAGACCCAGTACTTC
cdr3_aa: CASSPDTPGRRWETQYF

v_call: TRBV29-1
d_call: TRBD1
clone_size: NA
j_call: TRBJ1-2
cdr3_nt: TGCAGCGTTGAAGAAGGGACAGGGTATAACTATGGCTACACCTTC
cdr3_aa: CSVEEGTGYNYGYTF

v_call: TRBV20-1
d_call: NA
clone_size: NA
j_call: TRBJ1-5
cdr3_nt: TGCAGTGCTAGGGAACGTGAGGGTCAGCCCCAGCATTTT
cdr3_aa: CSAREREGQPQHF

v_call: TRBV5-4
d_call: NA
clone_size: many
j_call: TRBJ1-1
cdr3_nt: TGTGCCAGCAGCCGAGCGTCGGATTATACTGAAGCTTTCTTT
cdr3_aa: CASSRASDYTEAFF

v_call: TRBV4-1
d_call: NA
clone_size: NA
j_call: TRBJ2-4
cdr3_nt: TGCGCCAGCAGCCAAGAGATGGGGTGGTACGCCAAAAACATTCAGTACTTC
cdr3_aa: CASSQEMGWYAKNIQYF

v_call: TRBV6-5
d_call: TRBD2
clone_size: few
j_call: TRBJ2-1
cdr3_nt: TGTGCCACCGGGGGGGCCTCCTACAATGAGCAGTTCTTC
cdr3_aa: CATGGASYNEQFF